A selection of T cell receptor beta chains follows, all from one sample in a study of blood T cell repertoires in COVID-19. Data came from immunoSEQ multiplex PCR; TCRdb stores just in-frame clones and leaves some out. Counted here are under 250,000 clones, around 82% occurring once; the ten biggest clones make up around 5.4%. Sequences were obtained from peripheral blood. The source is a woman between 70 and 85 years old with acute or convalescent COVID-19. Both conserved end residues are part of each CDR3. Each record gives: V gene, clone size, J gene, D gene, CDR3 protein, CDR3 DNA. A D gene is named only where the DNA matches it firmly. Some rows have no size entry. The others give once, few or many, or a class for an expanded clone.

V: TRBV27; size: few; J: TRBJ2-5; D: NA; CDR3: CASSLGTMGQETQYF; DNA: TGTGCCAGCAGTTTGGGGACAATGGGGCAAGAGACCCAGTACTTC
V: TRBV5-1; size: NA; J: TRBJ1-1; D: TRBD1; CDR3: CASSFTGVNTEAFF; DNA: TGCGCCAGCAGCTTTACAGGGGTGAACACTGAAGCTTTCTTT
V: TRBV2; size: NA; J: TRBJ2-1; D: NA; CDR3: CASTDGWSEQFF; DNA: TGTGCCAGCACCGATGGGTGGAGTGAGCAGTTCTTC
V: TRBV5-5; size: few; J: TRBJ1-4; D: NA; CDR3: CASSSSGTSLWGATNEKLFF; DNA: TGTGCCAGCAGCTCCTCCGGGACATCGCTGTGGGGTGCAACTAATGAAAAACTGTTTTTT
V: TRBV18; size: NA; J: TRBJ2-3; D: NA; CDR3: CASSRGTGNTDTQYF; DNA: TGTGCCAGCTCCCGAGGTACAGGAAACACAGATACGCAGTATTTT
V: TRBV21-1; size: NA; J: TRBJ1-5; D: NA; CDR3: CASRQNNQPQHF; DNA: TGTGCCAGCCGACAGAACAATCAGCCCCAGCATTTT
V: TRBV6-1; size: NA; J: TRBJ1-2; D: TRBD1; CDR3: CASSVYSDRGTYGYTF; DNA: TGTGCCAGCAGTGTTTACTCGGACAGGGGAACGTATGGCTACACCTTC
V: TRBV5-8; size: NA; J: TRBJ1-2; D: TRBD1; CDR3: CASRQTGGTHYTF; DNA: TGTGCCAGCAGGCAAACAGGGGGCACCCACTACACCTTC
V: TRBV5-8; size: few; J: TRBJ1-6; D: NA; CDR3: CASTRRGYSPLHF; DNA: TGTGCCAGCACCCGGAGGGGTTATTCACCCCTCCACTTT
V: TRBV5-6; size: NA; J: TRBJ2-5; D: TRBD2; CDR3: CASLGLAGPEETQYF; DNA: TGTGCCAGCCTGGGGCTAGCGGGACCCGAGGAGACCCAGTACTTC
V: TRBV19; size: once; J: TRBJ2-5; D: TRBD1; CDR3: CASTLRGQYQETQYF; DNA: TGTGCCAGTACTCTAAGGGGGCAGTACCAAGAGACCCAGTACTTC
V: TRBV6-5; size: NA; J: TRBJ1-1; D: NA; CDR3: CASSYSPVRRTEAFF; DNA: TGTGCCAGCAGTTACTCGCCGGTTCGGAGAACTGAAGCTTTCTTT
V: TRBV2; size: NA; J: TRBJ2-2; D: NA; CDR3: CASSYRVTGELFF; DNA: TGTGCCAGCAGCTACAGGGTCACCGGGGAGCTGTTTTTT
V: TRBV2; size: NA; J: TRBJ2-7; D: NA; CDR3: CASSPAYEQYF; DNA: TGTGCCAGCAGTCCGGCCTACGAGCAGTACTTC
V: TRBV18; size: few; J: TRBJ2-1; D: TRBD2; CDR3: CASSLQGLAVYNEQFF; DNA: TGTGCCAGCTCCCTACAAGGACTAGCCGTTTACAATGAGCAGTTCTTC
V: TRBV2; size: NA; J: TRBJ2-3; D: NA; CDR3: CASSRLVIADTQYF; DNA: TGTGCCAGCAGTCGACTAGTCATAGCAGATACGCAGTATTTT
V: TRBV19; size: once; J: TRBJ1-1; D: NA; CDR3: CASSTGNTEAFF; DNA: TGTGCCAGTAGTACAGGGAATACTGAAGCTTTCTTT
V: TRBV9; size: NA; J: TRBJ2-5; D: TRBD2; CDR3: CASSVAGTNPTQYF; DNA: TGTGCCAGCAGCGTAGCCGGGACTAACCCGACCCAGTACTTC
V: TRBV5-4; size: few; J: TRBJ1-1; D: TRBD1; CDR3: CASSRGQAGRGTEAFF; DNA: TGTGCCAGCAGCCGGGGACAGGCGGGTCGGGGTACTGAAGCTTTCTTT
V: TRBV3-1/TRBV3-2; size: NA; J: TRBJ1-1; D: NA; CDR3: CASSQEPGLGTEAFF; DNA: TGTGCCAGCAGCCAAGAACCGGGACTCGGCACTGAAGCTTTCTTT
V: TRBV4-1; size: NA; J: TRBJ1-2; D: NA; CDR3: CASSQAAGQPFYGYTF; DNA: TGCGCCAGCAGCCAAGCGGCAGGGCAACCATTCTATGGCTACACCTTC
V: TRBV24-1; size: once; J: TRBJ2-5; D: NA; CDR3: CATSMSRETQYF; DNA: TGTGCCACCAGTATGAGTAGAGAGACCCAGTACTTC
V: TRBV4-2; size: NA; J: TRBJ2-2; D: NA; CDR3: CASSLMAARGNTGELFF; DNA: TGTGCCAGCAGCCTTATGGCCGCGCGGGGAAACACCGGGGAGCTGTTTTTT
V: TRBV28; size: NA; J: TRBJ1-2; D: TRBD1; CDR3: CASSSGTGFGGYTF; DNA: TGTGCCAGCAGTTCCGGGACAGGGTTTGGTGGCTACACCTTC
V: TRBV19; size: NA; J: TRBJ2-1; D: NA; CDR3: CASSVGQGIFNEQFF; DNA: TGTGCCAGTAGTGTTGGGCAGGGGATTTTCAATGAGCAGTTCTTC
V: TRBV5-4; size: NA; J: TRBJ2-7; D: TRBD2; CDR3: CASSSRTSDDYEQYF; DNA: TGTGCCAGCAGCTCAAGGACTAGCGATGACTACGAGCAGTACTTC
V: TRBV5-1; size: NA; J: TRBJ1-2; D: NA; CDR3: CASSLEPGDYGYTF; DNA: TGCGCCAGCAGCTTGGAACCGGGTGACTATGGCTACACCTTC
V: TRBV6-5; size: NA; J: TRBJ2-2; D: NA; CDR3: CASSRQFANTGELFF; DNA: TGTGCCAGCAGTCGACAGTTCGCGAACACCGGGGAGCTGTTTTTT
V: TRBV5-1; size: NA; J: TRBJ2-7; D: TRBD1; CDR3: CASSLGTGYYEQYF; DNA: TGCGCCAGCAGCTTGGGGACAGGGTACTACGAGCAGTACTTC
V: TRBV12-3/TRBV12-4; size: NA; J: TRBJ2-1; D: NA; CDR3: CASTATGNEQFF; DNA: TGTGCCAGCACCGCGACAGGCAATGAGCAGTTCTTC
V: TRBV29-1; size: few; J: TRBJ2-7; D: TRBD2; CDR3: CSVCFDVPGLAGEKYEQYF; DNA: TGCAGCGTGTGCTTTGACGTCCCGGGACTAGCGGGAGAAAAATACGAGCAGTACTTC
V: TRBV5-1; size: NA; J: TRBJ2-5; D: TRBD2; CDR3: CASTTSGRETQYF; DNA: TGCGCCAGCACAACTAGCGGGAGAGAGACCCAGTACTTC
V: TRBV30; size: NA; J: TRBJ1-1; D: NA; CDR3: CAWSVLPYPEAFF; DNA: TGTGCCTGGAGTGTACTTCCGTATCCTGAAGCTTTCTTT
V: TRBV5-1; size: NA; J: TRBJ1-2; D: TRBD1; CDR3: CASRRDRGYDGYTF; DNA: TGCGCCAGCAGGCGGGACAGGGGATACGATGGCTACACCTTC
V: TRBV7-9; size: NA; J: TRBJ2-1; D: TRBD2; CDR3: CASRVAGSSYNEQFF; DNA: TGTGCCAGCAGGGTAGCGGGGAGCTCCTACAATGAGCAGTTCTTC
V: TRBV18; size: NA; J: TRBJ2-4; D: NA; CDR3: CASSPGIRGTGNQYF; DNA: TGTGCCAGCTCACCGGGTATTCGGGGGACCGGGAATCAGTACTTC
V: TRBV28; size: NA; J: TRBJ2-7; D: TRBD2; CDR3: CASSTSLRTSGPSYEQYF; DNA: TGTGCCAGCAGTACCTCATTACGGACTAGCGGGCCCTCCTACGAGCAGTACTTC
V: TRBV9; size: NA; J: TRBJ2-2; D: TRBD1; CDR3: CASSGTGDTGELFF; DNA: TGTGCCAGCAGCGGGACAGGGGATACCGGGGAGCTGTTTTTT
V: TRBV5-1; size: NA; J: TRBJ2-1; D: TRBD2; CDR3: CASSFSTSGRGGEQFF; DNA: TGCGCCAGCAGCTTTTCTACTAGCGGGAGAGGCGGTGAGCAGTTCTTC
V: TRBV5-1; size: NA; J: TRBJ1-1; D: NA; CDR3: CASSLAAGLGTEAFF; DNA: TGCGCCAGCAGCTTGGCGGCGGGGCTGGGTACTGAAGCTTTCTTT
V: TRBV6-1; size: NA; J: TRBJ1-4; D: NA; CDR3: CASSEFGSNEKLFF; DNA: TGTGCCAGCAGTGAATTCGGGTCTAATGAAAAACTGTTTTTT
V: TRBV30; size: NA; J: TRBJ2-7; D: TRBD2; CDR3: CAWTPSGSWAYEQYF; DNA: TGTGCCTGGACCCCCAGCGGGAGTTGGGCGTACGAGCAGTACTTC
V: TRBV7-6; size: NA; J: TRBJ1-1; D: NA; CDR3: CASSPILNTEAFF; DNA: TGTGCCAGCAGCCCAATACTAAACACTGAAGCTTTCTTT
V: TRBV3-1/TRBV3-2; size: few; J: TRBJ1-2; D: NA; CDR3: CASSQGEAYGYTF; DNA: TGTGCCAGCAGCCAAGGAGAGGCCTATGGCTACACCTTC
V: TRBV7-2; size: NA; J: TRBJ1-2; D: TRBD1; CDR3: CASSLGGTAKGYTF; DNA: TGTGCCAGCAGCTTAGGGGGGACAGCTAAAGGCTACACCTTC
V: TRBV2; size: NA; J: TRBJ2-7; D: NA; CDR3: CASRQGYEQYF; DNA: TGTGCCAGCAGACAGGGCTACGAGCAGTACTTC
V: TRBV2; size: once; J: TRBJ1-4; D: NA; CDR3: CASSDPGVPATNEKLFF; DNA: TGTGCCAGCAGCGACCCGGGAGTACCAGCAACTAATGAAAAACTGTTTTTT
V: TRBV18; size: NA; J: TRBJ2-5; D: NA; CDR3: CASSPLTGSQETQYF; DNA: TGTGCCAGCTCACCGTTAACAGGGTCACAAGAGACCCAGTACTTC